A single sample gave rise to the 29 T cell receptor beta chains below, sequenced in a study of blood T cell repertoires in COVID-19. The assay was immunoSEQ multiplex PCR, and TCRdb's table has in-frame clones only and misses some. The top ten clones hold 13% to 15% of a sample with tens of thousands of clones, more than 75% of them seen once. The sample taken for sequencing was peripheral blood. These receptors were taken from a man between 65 and 85 years old with acute or convalescent COVID-19.

The chain joins TRBV7-2 to TRBJ2-5; perhaps TRBD1 as D (5 bases). This CDR3 is built from 14 residues. Germline CDR1 reads SGHTA; CDR2 reads FQGNSA. V lost 1 base, J lost 2 bases, and 8 bases lay in between. DNA for the CDR3: TGTGCCAGCAGCTTAGTAGGGGTGCAAGAGACCCAGTACTTC. It encodes CASSLVGVQETQYF.

A few counts support this clone. The V call is TRBV7-3, the J call TRBJ1-6; 10 positions match TRBD1. Unmatched junction bases numbered 4, after V lost 5 bases and J lost 9 bases. CDR3 length: 14 amino acids. Germline CDR1 SGHTA, CDR2 FQGTGA. CDR3 protein: CASSGRDRGSPLHF. CDR3 DNA: TGTGCCAGCAGCGGCAGGGACAGGGGTTCACCCCTCCACTTT.

This chain joins TRBV12-3 or TRBV12-4 and TRBJ2-2, with TRBD1 identical over 7 bases. The V gene end was trimmed by 6 bases and the J gene end by 8 bases; junction bases not matched to a gene: 6. The CDR3 runs 13 residues. Here the CDR3 DNA reads TGTGCCAGCAGGGGGGACAGTTCTGGGGAGCTGTTTTTT. It codes for CASRGDSSGELFF.

This sequence joins TRBV7-9 and TRBJ2-2, with 8 bases identical to TRBD1. There are 15 residues in the CDR3. Germline V gene data show CDR1 as SEHNR and CDR2 as FQNEAQ (reference sequence). The ends lost 7 bases at V and 4 bases at J; junction bases unmatched: 8. The CDR3 DNA is TGTGCCAGCATAGCTGGACAGGGCGGCACCGGGGAGCTGTTTTTT. This codes for CASIAGQGGTGELFF.

This clone was found once. The rearrangement links TRBV4-3 to TRBJ1-3, with 7 bases fitting TRBD1. V dropped 6 bases and J dropped 0; count of bases not matched to a gene: 11. The V gene's germline CDR1 is LGHNA and CDR2 YSLEER. This CDR3 has 17 residues. The CDR3 nucleotides read TGCGCCAGCAGTCTCGGCGGGACAGCGATCTCTGGAAACACCATATATTTT. Its protein product is CASSLGGTAISGNTIYF.

The V call is TRBV27, the J call TRBJ2-3; D gene ambiguous. This CDR3 has 14 amino acids. CDR1 and CDR2 from the germline V gene are MNHEY and SMNVEV (reference sequence). Trimming took off 3 bases at V and 0 bases at J, with 7 bases between the two ends. CDR3 bases: TGTGCCAGCAGTTTTTGGCAGAGCACAGATACGCAGTATTTT. Translation gives CASSFWQSTDTQYF.

This chain uses TRBV30 with TRBJ2-7, with no clear D. Trimming removed 5 bases from V and 1 base from J, with 9 bases in between. The CDR3 loop spans 12 amino acids. Germline V gene sequence: CDR1 GTSNPN, CDR2 SVGIG (reference sequence). The CDR3 here is CAWSLGSYEQYF. The CDR3 DNA follows: TGTGCCTGGTCCCTAGGATCCTACGAGCAGTACTTC.

The genes are TRBV6-4 and TRBJ2-2; 7 bases agree with TRBD2. This CDR3 spans 18 amino acids. Unmatched junction bases numbered 10, after V lost 3 bases and J lost 0 bases. In germline, CDR1 is MRHNA, CDR2 SNTAGT. The CDR3 is CASSEGLFGRTNTGELFF. The CDR3 coding sequence is TGTGCCAGCAGTGAGGGATTGTTCGGGAGGACGAACACCGGGGAGCTGTTTTTT.

This clone showed up just a few times. V gene TRBV28 combines with J gene TRBJ1-5; 7 nucleotides line up with TRBD1. Germline-derived CDR1 and CDR2 are MDHEN and SYDVKM. CDR3 length: 15 amino acids. Losses at the gene ends were 4 bases for V and 0 bases for J; bases not matched to a gene: 3. The CDR3 region is CASSSRTGSNQPQHF. CDR3 nucleotides: TGTGCCAGCAGTTCAAGGACAGGTAGCAATCAGCCCCAGCATTTT.

Of note for this clone: One junction end disagrees with the germline gene, perhaps due to a read error. This CDR3 is also generated by other DNA sequences in the sample. The chain is built from TRBV29-1 and TRBJ2-2, with 8 bases identical to TRBD2. Germline values: CDR1 SQVTM, CDR2 ANQGSEA. The CDR3 length is 14 residues. This chain's CDR3 is CSANSGANTGELFF. DNA of the CDR3: TGCAGCGCTAATAGCGGGGCGAACACTGGGGAGCTGTTTTTT.

The V gene is TRBV9, the J gene TRBJ1-1; the match to TRBD1 covers 8 bases. The CDR3 is 14 amino acids. V shed 3 bases, J shed 1 base, and the junction held 2 bases outside the gene matches. Germline V gene lookup returns CDR1 SGDLS and CDR2 YYNGEE. CDR3 residues: CASSGTGQNTEAFF. The CDR3 DNA follows: TGTGCCAGCAGCGGGACAGGGCAGAACACTGAAGCTTTCTTT.

This rearrangement joins TRBV9 to TRBJ1-3; D call uncertain. V was clipped by 0 bases and J by 2 bases, with 6 bases between them. The CDR3 extends over 14 amino acids. Germline loops: CDR1 SGDLS, CDR2 YYNGEE. DNA for the CDR3: TGTGCCAGCAGCGTAGCCCCCACTGGAAACACCATATATTTT. This sequence encodes CASSVAPTGNTIYF.

This rearrangement joins TRBV3-1 (or the pseudogene TRBV3-2) to TRBJ1-2, with 7 bases matching TRBD1. Trimming at V came to 0 bases and at J to 3 bases, leaving 10 bases not matched to a gene. CDR1 LGHDT and CDR2 YNNKEL come from the germline V gene (reference sequence). The CDR3 covers 17 residues. The DNA of the CDR3 is TGTGCCAGCAGCCAAGATGAGGGCCAGGGGGAGGACTATGGCTACACCTTC. It yields the protein CASSQDEGQGEDYGYTF.

The chain is built from TRBV28 and TRBJ2-1; 11 bases agree with TRBD2. Germline V lookup: CDR1 MDHEN, CDR2 SYDVKM. The CDR3 loop spans 13 amino acids. After removal of 3 bases from V and 9 bases from J, the junction contained 1 base not matched to a gene. DNA of the CDR3: TGTGCCAGCAGTTTGGGGACTAGCGGTGAGCAGTTCTTC. Residues: CASSLGTSGEQFF.

The chain is built from TRBV19 and TRBJ2-1; TRBD2 might be the D (6 bases). The germline V gene has CDR1 LNHDA and CDR2 SQIVND (reference sequence). This CDR3 spans 15 amino acids. Trimming removed 6 bases at V and 7 bases at J, with 19 bases between. In DNA, the CDR3 is TGTGCCAGTAGCCCGCTTCGGACTATTAGGAATGAGCAGTTCTTC. Protein sequence: CASSPLRTIRNEQFF.

This clone was recorded once. Additional DNA sequences in this sample encode the identical CDR3. J is TRBJ1-1 and V is TRBV6-2 or TRBV6-3, with 8 bases that match TRBD1. Germline trimming cut 6 bases from V and 0 bases from J; bases unmatched to any gene: 3. CDR1 and CDR2 from the germline V gene are MNHEY and SVGEGT. This CDR3 is 14 amino acids long. CDR3 loop: CASSRQGLNTEAFF. In nucleotides, the CDR3 is TGTGCCAGCAGCCGACAGGGGTTGAACACTGAAGCTTTCTTT.

V usage is TRBV5-6 and J usage is TRBJ2-5, with a possible D match to TRBD1 (6 bases). Trimming cost V 1 base and J 0 bases, with 10 bases left between them. The CDR3 covers 15 residues. Germline V gene data show CDR1 as SGHDT and CDR2 as YYEEEE. DNA of the CDR3: TGTGCCAGCAGCTTGAACAGGGAGTACCAAGAGACCCAGTACTTC. It yields the protein CASSLNREYQETQYF.

J is TRBJ1-2 and V is TRBV5-5; 8 bases align to TRBD1. V lost 4 bases, J lost 2 bases, and 4 bases stayed unmatched. Germline V gene lookup returns CDR1 SGHKS and CDR2 YYEKEE (reference sequence). The CDR3 runs 14 residues. The CDR3 loop is CASSLGQENYGYTF. The CDR3, as DNA: TGTGCCAGCAGCCTGGGACAGGAGAACTATGGCTACACCTTC.

The V call is TRBV9, the J call TRBJ2-6; D not resolved. Looked up from germline, CDR1 is SGDLS and CDR2 is YYNGEE. With 4 bases removed from V and 1 base from J, the gap between germline ends came to 9 bases. The CDR3 runs to 15 residues. The CDR3 spells CASSPRGSGANVLTF. The CDR3 nucleotides are TGTGCCAGCAGCCCTCGAGGTTCTGGGGCCAACGTCCTGACTTTC.

The chain recombines TRBV4-3 with TRBJ2-2, with 10 nucleotides matching TRBD1. V lost 3 bases, J lost 2 bases, and 3 bases stayed unmatched. There are 16 residues in the CDR3. The germline V gene encodes CDR1 LGHNA and CDR2 YSLEER. The CDR3 DNA reads as TGCGCCAGCAGCCAGGGGACAGGGGCAAACACCGGGGAGCTGTTTTTT. It is translated as CASSQGTGANTGELFF.

The rearrangement uses TRBV24-1 and TRBJ2-5, with TRBD1 matching over 7 bases. CDR3 length equals 17 residues. The trim removed 4 bases at V and 5 bases at J, leaving 15 bases unmatched. Germline V lookup: CDR1 KGHDR, CDR2 SFDVKD. The DNA of the CDR3 is TGTGCCACCAGTGACACCCGAAGGACAGGTAGGACGGAGACCCAGTACTTC. Amino acids: CATSDTRRTGRTETQYF.

V usage is TRBV7-2 and J usage is TRBJ1-1, with 9 bases identical to TRBD1. Trimming removed 1 base from V and 4 bases from J; junction bases left unmatched: 7. Germline loops: CDR1 SGHTA, CDR2 FQGNSA. This CDR3 has 16 amino acids. The CDR3 spells CASSLGGQGSRTEAFF. CDR3 bases: TGTGCCAGCAGCTTAGGGGGACAGGGATCACGCACTGAAGCTTTCTTT.

The genes are TRBV7-2 and TRBJ1-5; tentative D call: TRBD1 (6 bases). Germline CDR1 reads SGHTA; CDR2 reads FQGNSA. The ends were cut back, 2 bases at V and 4 bases at J, with 9 bases in the middle. CDR3 length: 14 amino acids. The CDR3 sequence is CASSLQGNNQPQHF. CDR3 sequence (DNA): TGTGCCAGCAGCTTACAGGGGAATAATCAGCCCCAGCATTTT.

The chain combines TRBV30 with TRBJ1-4; D is undetermined. The CDR3 sequence is 11 residues long. The germline gives CDR1 GTSNPN, CDR2 SVGIG (reference sequence). Trimming cost V 5 bases and J 7 bases, with 8 bases left between them. CDR3 protein: CAWERSEKLFF. In nucleotides, the CDR3 is TGTGCCTGGGAGAGAAGTGAAAAACTGTTTTTT.

The chain uses TRBV5-6 and TRBJ2-1; unclear D gene. The CDR3 runs 12 residues. Germline V gives CDR1 SGHDT, CDR2 YYEEEE. Trimming stripped 4 bases from V and 10 bases from J, with 12 bases between. The CDR3 sequence: CASSIDKYEQFF. In nucleotides, the CDR3 is TGTGCCAGCAGCATAGACAAATACGAGCAGTTCTTC.

This clone appeared a single time. The gene calls are TRBV9 and TRBJ2-1; TRBD1 is a possible D gene (6 bases). This CDR3 has 17 residues. Per germline, CDR1 SGDLS and CDR2 YYNGEE. V gave up 4 bases and J gave up 8 bases, with 25 bases separating them. The CDR3 protein is CASSLLPPVSGAYEQFF. DNA of the CDR3: TGTGCCAGCAGCTTACTACCGCCGGTCTCAGGGGCCTATGAGCAGTTCTTC.

The J gene is TRBJ1-6, the V gene TRBV6-1; TRBD1 matches 7 bases. The V gene's germline CDR1 is MNHNS and CDR2 SASEGT. The CDR3 totals 14 residues. The ends lost 4 bases at V and 10 bases at J; junction bases unmatched: 7. As DNA, the CDR3 is TGTGCCAGCAGTGTACCCGGGACAGACTCACCCCTCCACTTT. It yields the protein CASSVPGTDSPLHF.

The chain combines TRBV5-1 with TRBJ2-4, with 8 bases fitting TRBD1. The junction had 8 bases not matched to a gene; V was cut back by 4 bases and J by 2 bases. The germline V gene has CDR1 SGHRS and CDR2 YFSETQ. CDR3 length: 16 residues. The CDR3 DNA follows: TGCGCCAGCAGCACCGGACAGGGCGCACCCAAAAACATTCAGTACTTC. Translating it yields CASSTGQGAPKNIQYF.

The chain has TRBV7-2 and TRBJ2-1; 8 nucleotides agree with TRBD1. V shed 5 bases and J 8 bases; nucleotides not matched to a gene: 2. This CDR3 has 12 residues. The germline V gene encodes CDR1 SGHTA and CDR2 FQGNSA. The CDR3, as DNA: TGTGCCAGCAGCACAGGGGGGTATGAGCAGTTCTTC. It translates to CASSTGGYEQFF.